The 24 T cell receptor beta chains below were found in one sample sequenced in a study of neurological immune-mediated disorders. One entry per CDR3 protein results from TCRdb running MiXCR on the 5' RACE reads. The data contain about 62,000 distinct CDR3 sequences, more than 4% of them singletons. What was sequenced was PBMCs. These TCRs come from a woman aged 45-59 years with multiple sclerosis.

In the case of this clonotype: This may arise from a read error, as a much more abundant clone is one base away. The chain uses TRBV15 and TRBJ2-5; possibly TRBD2 for D (6 bases). Per the germline V gene, CDR1 is LNHNV and CDR2 is YYDKDF (reference sequence). The germline V and J ends were trimmed by 3 bases and 5 bases, with 13 bases remaining between them. The CDR3 loop spans 14 amino acids. Written as DNA, the CDR3 is TGTGCCACCAGCAGTGGACTATCGGGTGAGACCCAGTACTTC. Translation gives CATSSGLSGETQYF.

This clonotype was observed at least ten times. The J gene is TRBJ1-2, the V gene TRBV27; the match to TRBD1 covers 7 bases. CDR1 is MNHEY and CDR2 is SMNVEV in the germline V gene (reference sequence). Trimming at V came to 8 bases and at J to 5 bases, leaving 11 bases not matched to a gene. The CDR3 spans 14 residues. The CDR3 DNA is TGTGCCAGCGGCCGACAGGGCGAGACTTATGGCTACACCTTC. It is translated as CASGRQGETYGYTF.

This clonotype was detected only a few times. The V and J genes are TRBV6-1 and TRBJ1-1; D call uncertain. Looked up from germline, CDR1 is MNHNS and CDR2 is SASEGT. The CDR3 totals 15 residues. Trimming removed 6 bases at V and 1 base at J, with 15 bases between. The CDR3 DNA reads TGTGCCAGCAGCGAACCCCGGGAGACGAACACTGAAGCTTTCTTT. It yields the protein CASSEPRETNTEAFF.

In its sample, this clonotype was seen many times. The chain combines TRBV7-9 with TRBJ1-2; no reliable D call. CDR3 length: 13 residues. V gave up 3 bases and J gave up 2 bases, with 7 bases separating them. CDR1 is SEHNR, CDR2 FQNEAQ, per germline (reference sequence). CDR3 nucleotide sequence: TGTGCCAGCAGCTTTCCGGGGAACTATGGCTACACCTTC. It is translated as CASSFPGNYGYTF.

This clonotype was seen at least ten times. This rearrangement joins TRBV20-1 to TRBJ2-5; a possible D gene is TRBD1 (5 bases). V was shortened by 5 bases and J by 2 bases, with 9 bases between the two germline ends. Germline CDR1 reads DFQATT; CDR2 reads SNEGSKA (reference sequence). This CDR3 is 12 amino acids long. The chain's CDR3 is CSASTAQETQYF. The CDR3 DNA reads TGCAGTGCTTCGACAGCTCAAGAGACCCAGTACTTC.

In its sample, this clonotype was seen many times. The V and J genes are TRBV4-3 and TRBJ1-1, with D maybe TRBD1 (5 bases). The germline gives CDR1 LGHNA, CDR2 YSLEER. The ends were cut back, 0 bases at V and 1 base at J, with 9 bases in the middle. The CDR3 is 15 amino acids. The CDR3 DNA reads as TGCGCCAGCAGCCAAGATCGCAGGGAGAACACTGAAGCTTTCTTT. Encoded protein: CASSQDRRENTEAFF.

J is TRBJ2-7 and V is TRBV28, with D perhaps assigned TRBD1 or TRBD2 (6 bases each). From germline, CDR1 is MDHEN and CDR2 SYDVKM. Trimming removed 4 bases at V and 5 bases at J, with 18 bases between. CDR3 length equals 15 residues. The CDR3 coding sequence is TGTGCCAGCAGTTCTCTGGGGGCGGGACGCCACGAGCAGTACTTC. Encoded protein: CASSSLGAGRHEQYF.

This clonotype was observed at least ten times. This chain connects TRBV12-3 or TRBV12-4 to TRBJ1-1; D gene ambiguous. Trimming stripped 3 bases from V and 5 bases from J, with 13 bases between. The CDR3 has 14 residues. The DNA for the CDR3 is TGTGCCAGCAGTTTTTCTCTTGGGCAGACTGAAGCTTTCTTT. Protein sequence: CASSFSLGQTEAFF.

This clonotype has at least ten counts. The rearrangement links TRBV11-3 to TRBJ2-3; weak D call: TRBD1 (5 bases). From germline, CDR1 is SGHNT and CDR2 YENEEA. Trimming took off 5 bases at V and 2 bases at J, with 14 bases between the two ends. CDR3 length: 15 amino acids. CDR3 DNA: TGTGCCAGCAGCGCCTCTACAGGATTCACAGATACGCAGTATTTT. It encodes CASSASTGFTDTQYF. Filled out from reference TRBV11-3 and TRBJ2-3, the complete variable domain reads EAGVVQSPRYKIIEKKQPVAFWCNPISGHNTLYWYLQNLGQGPELLIRYENEEAVDDSQLPKDRFSAERLKGVDSTLKIQPAELGDSAVYLCASSASTGFTDTQYFGPGTRLTVL.

This clonotype was recorded many times. The chain carries TRBV7-8 and TRBJ1-6, with 9 bases lining up with TRBD1. The CDR3 runs 15 residues. The germline V gene has CDR1 SGHVS and CDR2 FQNEAQ. With 5 bases clipped from V and 9 bases from J, the junction kept 8 bases outside the gene matches. CDR3 sequence (DNA): TGTGCCAGCAGCCCCCCGACAGGGGGAGGTTCACCCCTCCACTTT. Its protein product is CASSPPTGGGSPLHF.

This clonotype was observed many times. DNA for the CDR3: TGTGCCAGCAGTTTAGGGCTAGGGTTCTACGAGCAGTACTTC. It yields the protein CASSLGLGFYEQYF. The chain carries TRBV27 and TRBJ2-7; no clear D. Germline CDR1 reads MNHEY; CDR2 reads SMNVEV (reference sequence). The CDR3 is made up of 14 amino acids. Trimming pared 2 bases from V and 3 bases from J, leaving 11 bases between.

This clonotype was found a few times. Written as DNA, the CDR3 is TGTGCCAGCAGCGAACAACAGAACACTGAAGCTTTCTTT. As protein: CASSEQQNTEAFF. This chain connects TRBV9 to TRBJ1-1, with D uncertain. Trimming took off 3 bases at V and 1 base at J, with 7 bases between the two ends. Germline CDR1 and CDR2: SGDLS and YYNGEE. The CDR3 sequence is 13 residues long.

Ten or more counts support this clonotype. J is TRBJ2-1 and V is TRBV24-1; TRBD1 might be the D (6 bases). V dropped 9 bases and J dropped 3 bases, with 11 bases sitting between them. The CDR3 spans 13 residues. CDR1 and CDR2 (germline): KGHDR, SFDVKD. This chain's CDR3 is CATAADSYNEQFF. The CDR3 nucleotides read TGTGCCACCGCCGCGGACAGCTACAATGAGCAGTTCTTC.

This clonotype was counted at least ten times. The chain joins TRBV15 to TRBJ2-7; 7 bases are a match to TRBD1. CDR1 is LNHNV and CDR2 is YYDKDF in the germline V gene (reference sequence). There are 16 residues in the CDR3. The J segment lost 1 base and the V segment lost 2 bases, leaving 8 bases of the junction unmatched. The DNA for the CDR3 is TGTGCCACCAGCAGACCGACAGGGTCTAGTTCCTACGAGCAGTACTTC. Translated: CATSRPTGSSSYEQYF.

This clonotype was counted many times. This chain joins TRBV24-1 and TRBJ2-2; either TRBD1 or TRBD2 may supply D (5 bases each). V was pared by 3 bases and J by 4 bases, with 11 bases between. The CDR3 is 15 residues long. Germline V gene sequence: CDR1 KGHDR, CDR2 SFDVKD. CDR3 DNA: TGTGCCACCAGTGATCCGGGACGCTTCACCGGGGAGCTGTTTTTT. It translates to CATSDPGRFTGELFF.

In this sample, this clonotype turned up many times. The rearrangement links TRBV15 to TRBJ2-5; D unclear. Trimming took 5 bases from V and 2 from J, leaving 12 bases between them. CDR3 length: 14 residues. Germline V lookup: CDR1 LNHNV, CDR2 YYDKDF (reference sequence). The CDR3 protein is CATSARAEQETQYF. CDR3 sequence (DNA): TGTGCCACCAGCGCACGGGCCGAACAAGAGACCCAGTACTTC.

This clonotype showed up many times. The chain uses TRBV5-5 and TRBJ1-2; D call uncertain. The V gene lost 0 bases and the J gene lost 8 bases, with 14 bases spanning the gap. The V gene's germline CDR1 is SGHKS and CDR2 YYEKEE (reference sequence). This CDR3 is built from 14 residues. DNA for the CDR3: TGTGCCAGCAGCTTGGCCCAACAGCCCTGGGGCTACACCTTC. Translation gives CASSLAQQPWGYTF.

This clonotype was seen ten or more times. The chain joins TRBV5-1 to TRBJ2-3, with D possibly being TRBD2 (5 bases). The CDR3 sequence is 14 residues long. Germline loops: CDR1 SGHRS, CDR2 YFSETQ. V was clipped by 2 bases and J by 3 bases, with 10 bases between them. The CDR3 is CASSFGSGTDTQYF. CDR3 bases: TGCGCCAGCAGCTTTGGTTCGGGGACAGATACGCAGTATTTT.

This clonotype was counted ten times or more. The rearrangement links TRBV5-1 to TRBJ1-3; possible D gene TRBD1, 6 bases. CDR1 SGHRS and CDR2 YFSETQ come from the germline V gene. The CDR3 runs to 16 residues. The V and J ends lost 0 bases and 0 bases respectively, with 10 bases between them. This CDR3 reads CASSLGQAGSGNTIYF. The CDR3 nucleotides read TGCGCCAGCAGCTTGGGACAGGCAGGCTCTGGAAACACCATATATTTT.

The chain uses TRBV5-1 and TRBJ2-1; 12 nucleotides align to TRBD2. Losses at the gene ends were 0 bases for V and 10 bases for J; bases not matched to a gene: 8. Germline CDR1 SGHRS, CDR2 YFSETQ. This CDR3 is 16 amino acids long. The CDR3 DNA reads as TGCGCCAGCAGCTTGGGACTAGCGGGGGCCCCAGGGGAGCAGTTCTTC. It codes for CASSLGLAGAPGEQFF.

The sample holds a few counts of this clonotype. The chain has TRBV29-1 and TRBJ2-3; D ambiguous. V lost 5 bases to trimming and J lost 1 base, with 7 bases between them. The CDR3 runs 12 residues. Germline CDR1 and CDR2: SQVTM and ANQGSEA. The CDR3 region has the DNA TGCAGCGTTATGACTGGCACAGATACGCAGTATTTT. The encoded protein is CSVMTGTDTQYF.

The chain links TRBV2 to TRBJ2-2, with TRBD2 matching 10 bases. The V gene end was trimmed by 5 bases and the J gene end by 4 bases; junction bases not matched to a gene: 4. CDR3 length: 15 amino acids. Per germline, CDR1 SNHLY and CDR2 FYNNEI. The DNA for the CDR3 is TGTGCCAGCAGTTTAGCGGGGGGCCTCACCGGGGAGCTGTTTTTT. This translates into CASSLAGGLTGELFF. Together with reference TRBV2 and TRBJ2-2, the CDR3 gives the full variable domain: EPEVTQTPSHQVTQMGQEVILRCVPISNHLYFYWYRQILGQKVEFLVSFYNNEISEKSEIFDDQFSVERPDGSNFTLKIRSTKLEDSAMYFCASSLAGGLTGELFFGEGSRLTVL.

In this sample, this clonotype turned up once. An end of the junction does not agree with germline; a read error may underlie this. The chain recombines TRBV3-1 with TRBJ2-4; D remains unclear. The CDR3 contains 18 residues. CDR1 is LGHDT, CDR2 YNNKEL, per germline (reference sequence). CDR3 sequence reads: CASSPESRALIAKKIQYF. Here the CDR3 DNA reads TGTGCCAGCAGCCCAGAATCCCGGGCGCTTATAGCCAAAAAAATTCAGTACTTC.

This clonotype was seen repeatedly, ten times or more. This chain joins TRBV5-1 and TRBJ2-3, with D unclear. V dropped 1 base and J dropped 0 bases, with 6 bases sitting between them. The CDR3 sequence is 14 residues long. CDR1 and CDR2 (germline): SGHRS, YFSETQ. CDR3 amino acids: CASSLRPSTDTQYF. Written as DNA, the CDR3 is TGCGCCAGCAGCTTGAGACCAAGCACAGATACGCAGTATTTT. Full variable domain (missing parts from reference TRBV5-1 and TRBJ2-3): KAGVTQTPRYLIKTRGQQVTLSCSPISGHRSVSWYQQTPGQGLQFLFEYFSETQRNKGNFPGRFSGRQFSNSRSEMNVSTLELGDSALYLCASSLRPSTDTQYFGPGTRLTVL.